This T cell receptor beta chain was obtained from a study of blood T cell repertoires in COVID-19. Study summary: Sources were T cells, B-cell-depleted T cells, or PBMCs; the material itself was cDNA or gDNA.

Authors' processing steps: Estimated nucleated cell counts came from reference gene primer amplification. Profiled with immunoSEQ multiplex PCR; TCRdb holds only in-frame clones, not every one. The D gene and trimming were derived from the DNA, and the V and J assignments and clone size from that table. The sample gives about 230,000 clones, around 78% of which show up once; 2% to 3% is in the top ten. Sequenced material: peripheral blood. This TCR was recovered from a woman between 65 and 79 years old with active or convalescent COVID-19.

The CDR3: CASSSRDRGPHTEAFF. The DNA for the CDR3 is TGTGCCAGCAGCTCCCGGGACAGGGGGCCGCACACTGAAGCTTTCTTT. The genes are TRBV7-3 and TRBJ1-1; 12 nucleotides match TRBD1. There are 16 residues in the CDR3. V gave up 4 bases and J gave up 3 bases; unmatched junction bases: 6. Germline V gives CDR1 SGHTA, CDR2 FQGTGA.